This T cell receptor (beta chain) was captured by sequencing in a study of T-cell memory formation after mild COVID-19. MiXCR, applied by TCRdb to the 5' RACE reads, yields one record per CDR3 protein. Of 85,000 to 130,000 distinct CDR3 sequences detected, around 10% appear once; the ten largest clones hold about two fifths. Germline-derived CDR1 and CDR2 are LGHNA and YNFKEQ. The CDR3 contains 14 residues. V gave up 4 bases and J gave up 4 bases; unmatched junction bases: 6. Broader study findings: Clones shrinking from day 15 to 85 showed even CD4/CD8 mixes; later expanders tilted CD4+.

This clonotype was recorded a few times. Antigen unknown. The chain couples TRBV4-2 to TRBJ2-5; TRBD2 agrees at 7 bases. Sequenced sample: PBMCs or a T cell subset sorted from them (not recorded which). This receptor was identified in a man aged 18-30 years who had mild COVID-19 (a few samples of this study predate the infection). Cell type and time point are not known. The CDR3 nucleotides are TGTGCCAGCAGCCCCAACGGGGGGACAGAGACCCAGTACTTC. Translating gives CASSPNGGTETQYF.